What follows are 16 T cell receptor beta chains derived from one specimen sequenced in a study of OX40 agonist ivuxolimab in advanced cancers. Using immunoSEQ multiplex PCR, the repertoire was profiled, and TCRdb retains in-frame clones only, with some absent. The sample yields tens of thousands of clones, around 85% seen once. The starting material was CD4+ or CD8+ T cells sorted from blood, obtained in a trial of the OX40 agonist ivuxolimab. The receptors were sampled from an adult with an advanced solid tumor such as melanoma, head and neck, liver or kidney cancer.

This clone was seen only a few times. This sequence joins TRBV5-1 and TRBJ1-1; tentative D call: TRBD1 (5 bases). With 4 bases removed from V and 0 bases from J, the gap between germline ends came to 13 bases. The CDR3 length is 15 residues. Per the germline V gene, CDR1 is SGHRS and CDR2 is YFSETQ. CDR3 DNA: TGCGCCAGCAGCCCCGAGGAGGGGATGAACACTGAAGCTTTCTTT. It translates to CASSPEEGMNTEAFF.

A few counts support this clone. J is TRBJ2-5 and V is TRBV9, with no clear D. With 3 bases removed from V and 7 bases from J, the gap between germline ends came to 13 bases. The CDR3 is made up of 13 amino acids. In germline, CDR1 is SGDLS, CDR2 YYNGEE. The CDR3 DNA follows: TGTGCCAGCAGCGCGTACATCTCAGGGACCCAGTACTTC. Protein sequence: CASSAYISGTQYF. Full variable domain (rest looked up from reference TRBV9 and TRBJ2-5): DSGVTQTPKHLITATGQRVTLRCSPRSGDLSVYWYQQSLDQGLQFLIQYYNGEERAKGNILERFSAQQFPDLHSELNLSSLELGDSALYFCASSAYISGTQYFGPGTRLLVL.

This clone was found a few times. The gene calls are TRBV13 and TRBJ2-4; 8 positions match TRBD1. V was clipped by 0 bases and J by 6 bases; unmatched bases: 7. This CDR3 has 16 amino acids. The germline CDR1 and CDR2 sequences are PRHDT and FYEKMQ (reference sequence). The CDR3 reads CASSLGGRGQGNIQYF. The CDR3, as DNA: TGTGCCAGCAGCTTAGGCGGCAGGGGGCAAGGAAACATTCAGTACTTC.

This clone was detected only once. This chain uses TRBV27 with TRBJ2-3; tentatively, D is TRBD1 or TRBD2 (6 bases each). CDR3 length: 13 amino acids. Germline V lookup: CDR1 MNHEY, CDR2 SMNVEV (reference sequence). V shed 11 bases and J shed 2 bases, with 14 bases lying between them. The CDR3 loop is CACRRGVTDTQYF. For the CDR3, the DNA is TGTGCCTGCCGTAGGGGGGTCACAGATACGCAGTATTTT.

V is TRBV28 and J is TRBJ2-2; 8 positions match TRBD2. The V segment lost 2 bases and the J segment 1 base; nucleotides outside the gene matches: 6. The length of the CDR3 is 17 residues. Germline values: CDR1 MDHEN, CDR2 SYDVKM. Here the CDR3 reads CASSLMMAGGNTGELFF. The DNA of the CDR3 is TGTGCCAGCAGTTTAATGATGGCGGGGGGGAACACCGGGGAGCTGTTTTTT.

This clone was picked up a small number of times. This sequence joins TRBV4-2 and TRBJ2-7; the D is unclear. Germline V CDR1 and CDR2: LGHNA, YNFKEQ. The CDR3 is made up of 12 amino acids. Trimming took 2 bases from V and 6 from J, leaving 8 bases between them. The CDR3 here is CASSQSALEQYF. In nucleotides, the CDR3 is TGTGCCAGCAGCCAATCGGCCCTCGAGCAGTACTTC.

The chain uses TRBV5-1 and TRBJ1-1, with D perhaps TRBD1 (6 bases). Germline CDR1 and CDR2: SGHRS and YFSETQ. The CDR3 runs to 14 residues. The V gene lost 1 base and the J gene lost 4 bases, with 11 bases spanning the gap. The CDR3 nucleotides are TGCGCCAGCAGCTTGACAGGGACGAGCACTGAAGCTTTCTTT. It translates to CASSLTGTSTEAFF.

V is TRBV19 and J is TRBJ2-5; TRBD1 aligns across 12 bases. The assigned J gene may be wrong: the sequence end matches TRBJ2-7 better. CDR3 length equals 17 residues. Germline CDR1 is LNHDA and CDR2 is SQIVND (reference sequence). The CDR3 nucleotides are TGTGCCAGTAGTCCCCAAAGTATGGGACAGGGGGCAGGCGAGCAGTACTTC. The encoded protein is CASSPQSMGQGAGEQYF.

This clone was seen only once. The gene calls are TRBV13 and TRBJ2-5; D unclear. The assigned J gene may be wrong: the sequence end matches TRBJ2-7 better. The CDR3 is 13 residues long. Germline-derived CDR1 and CDR2 are PRHDT and FYEKMQ (reference sequence). The CDR3 DNA sequence: TGTGCCAGCAGAAGACTTGGAACCTACGAGCAGTACTTC. It is translated as CASRRLGTYEQYF.

This rearrangement joins TRBV2 to TRBJ2-3; D remains unclear. V was cut by 10 bases and J by 0 bases, with 17 bases left in between. The V gene's germline CDR1 is SNHLY and CDR2 FYNNEI. This CDR3 region has 15 residues. The CDR3 reads CATPPGRPSTDTQYF. The CDR3, as DNA: TGTGCCACTCCCCCCGGGCGGCCGAGCACAGATACGCAGTATTTT. The entire variable domain, with the rest obtained from reference TRBV2 and TRBJ2-3, is as follows: EPEVTQTPSHQVTQMGQEVILRCVPISNHLYFYWYRQILGQKVEFLVSFYNNEISEKSEIFDDQFSVERPDGSNFTLKIRSTKLEDSAMYFCATPPGRPSTDTQYFGPGTRLTVL.

The CDR3 sequence: CATSRGYMGTANYEQYF. As DNA, the CDR3 is TGTGCCACCAGCAGAGGATACATGGGGACAGCCAACTACGAGCAGTACTTC. The rearrangement links TRBV15 to TRBJ2-7; 7 nucleotides match TRBD1. The CDR3 runs to 17 residues. Germline trimming cut 1 base from V and 3 bases from J; bases unmatched to any gene: 12. Per the germline V gene, CDR1 is LNHNV and CDR2 is YYDKDF (reference sequence).

This clone was detected once. This rearrangement joins TRBV7-9 to TRBJ2-7; 10 positions agree with TRBD1. CDR1 is SEHNR, CDR2 FQNEAQ, per germline (reference sequence). The length of the CDR3 is 14 residues. V gave up 5 bases and J gave up 5 bases; unmatched junction bases: 6. The CDR3 nucleotides are TGTGCCAGCAGCCTCCGGGACAGGGGAGACGAGCAGTACTTC. Translated: CASSLRDRGDEQYF.

Here the CDR3 DNA reads TGTGCCAGGGGGACAGGGGAGGGGACCCAGTACTTC. As protein: CARGTGEGTQYF. The chain uses TRBV6-1 and TRBJ2-5; 10 nucleotides align to TRBD1. V lost 9 bases and J lost 7; bases outside the gene matches: 5. This CDR3 is 12 amino acids long. The germline CDR1 and CDR2 sequences are MNHNS and SASEGT.

The CDR3 DNA is TGCGCCAGCAGCTTTGGCAGGGGGAACTACGAGCAGTACTTC. Amino acid sequence: CASSFGRGNYEQYF. The V call is TRBV5-1, the J call TRBJ2-5, with 7 bases lining up with TRBD1. The J call may be incorrect, as the DNA end agrees better with TRBJ2-7. Per the germline V gene, CDR1 is SGHRS and CDR2 is YFSETQ. The CDR3 has 14 residues.

The chain combines TRBV21-1 with TRBJ2-7. TRBV21-1 is termed a pseudogene. The CDR3 has 13 residues. Here the CDR3 DNA reads TGTGCCAGACTGGGGGAGTGTACCTACGAGCAGTACTTC. It yields the protein CARLGECTYEQYF.

The chain uses TRBV6-4 and TRBJ2-3; D might be TRBD2 (5 bases). This CDR3 has 14 residues. CDR1 is MRHNA, CDR2 SNTAGT, per germline. V lost 2 bases and J 1 base, leaving 7 bases between the germline ends. The CDR3 sequence: CASSDGLGTDTQYF. The CDR3 nucleotides read TGTGCCAGCAGTGACGGACTCGGCACAGATACGCAGTATTTT.